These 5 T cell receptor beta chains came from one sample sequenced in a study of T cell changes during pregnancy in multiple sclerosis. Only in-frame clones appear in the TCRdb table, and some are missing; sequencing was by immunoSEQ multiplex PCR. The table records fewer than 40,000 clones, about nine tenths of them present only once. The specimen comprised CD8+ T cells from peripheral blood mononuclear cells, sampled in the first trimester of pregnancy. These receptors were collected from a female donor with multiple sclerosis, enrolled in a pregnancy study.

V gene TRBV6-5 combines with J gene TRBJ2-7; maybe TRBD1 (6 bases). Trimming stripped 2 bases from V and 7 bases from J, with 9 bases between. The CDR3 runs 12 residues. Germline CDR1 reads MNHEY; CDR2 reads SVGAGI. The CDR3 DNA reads TGTGCCAGCAGTTACAACAGGGTAGAGCAGTACTTC. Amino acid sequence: CASSYNRVEQYF.

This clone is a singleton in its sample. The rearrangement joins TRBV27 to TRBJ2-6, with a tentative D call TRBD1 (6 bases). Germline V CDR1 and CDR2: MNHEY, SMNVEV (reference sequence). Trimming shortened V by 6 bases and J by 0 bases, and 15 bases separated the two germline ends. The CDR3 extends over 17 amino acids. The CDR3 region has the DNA TGTGCCAGCAGCAACCTGGACAGCAACTCTGGGGCCAACGTCCTGACTTTC. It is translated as CASSNLDSNSGANVLTF.

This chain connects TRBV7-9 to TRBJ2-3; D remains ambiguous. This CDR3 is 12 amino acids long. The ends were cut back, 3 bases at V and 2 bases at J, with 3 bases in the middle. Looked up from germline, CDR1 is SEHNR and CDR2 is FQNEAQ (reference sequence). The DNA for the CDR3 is TGTGCCAGCAGCTTCTTCACAGATACGCAGTATTTT. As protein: CASSFFTDTQYF.

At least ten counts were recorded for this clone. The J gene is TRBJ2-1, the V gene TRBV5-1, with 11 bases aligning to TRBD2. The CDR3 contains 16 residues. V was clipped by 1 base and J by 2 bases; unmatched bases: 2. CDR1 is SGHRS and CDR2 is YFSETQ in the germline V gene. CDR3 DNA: TGCGCCAGCAGCTTGACTAGCGGGGGAACCTACAATGAGCAGTTCTTC. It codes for CASSLTSGGTYNEQFF.

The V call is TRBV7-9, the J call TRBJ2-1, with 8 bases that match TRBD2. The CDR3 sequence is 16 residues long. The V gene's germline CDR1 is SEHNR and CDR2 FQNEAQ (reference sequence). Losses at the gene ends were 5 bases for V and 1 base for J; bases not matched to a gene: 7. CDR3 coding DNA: TGTGCCAGCAGCCCTTCAGCGGGAGCATCCTACAATGAGCAGTTCTTC. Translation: CASSPSAGASYNEQFF.